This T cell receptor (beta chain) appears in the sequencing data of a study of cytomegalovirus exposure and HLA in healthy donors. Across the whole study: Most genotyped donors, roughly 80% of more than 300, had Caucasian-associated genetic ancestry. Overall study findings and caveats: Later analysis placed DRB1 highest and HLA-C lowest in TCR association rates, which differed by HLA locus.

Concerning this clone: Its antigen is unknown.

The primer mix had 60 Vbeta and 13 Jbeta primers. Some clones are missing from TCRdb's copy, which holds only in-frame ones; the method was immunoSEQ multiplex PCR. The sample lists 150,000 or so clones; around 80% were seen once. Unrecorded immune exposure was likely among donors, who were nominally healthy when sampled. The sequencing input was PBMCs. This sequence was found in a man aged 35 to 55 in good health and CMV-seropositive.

DNA for the CDR3: TGTGCCATTGGGGACAGGGAACTTAGCTACACCTTC. Protein product: CAIGDRELSYTF. The V call is TRBV10-3, the J call TRBJ1-2, with 9 bases identical to TRBD1. The CDR3 has 12 residues. V dropped 9 bases and J dropped 9; count of bases not matched to a gene: 8. Germline assignment: CDR1 ENHRY and CDR2 SYGVKD.